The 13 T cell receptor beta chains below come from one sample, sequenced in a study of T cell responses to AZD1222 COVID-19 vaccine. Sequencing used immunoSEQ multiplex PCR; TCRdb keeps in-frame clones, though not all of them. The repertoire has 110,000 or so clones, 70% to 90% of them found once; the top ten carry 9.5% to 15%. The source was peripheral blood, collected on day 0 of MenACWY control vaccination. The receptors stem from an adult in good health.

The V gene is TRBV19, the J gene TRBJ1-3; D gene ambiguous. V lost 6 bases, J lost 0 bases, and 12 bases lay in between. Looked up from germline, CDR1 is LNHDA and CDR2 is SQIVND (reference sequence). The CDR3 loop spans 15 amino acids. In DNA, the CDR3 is TGTGCCAGTAGGGGCCGACAATTCTCTGGAAACACCATATATTTT. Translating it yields CASRGRQFSGNTIYF. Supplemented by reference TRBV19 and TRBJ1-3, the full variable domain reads DGGITQSPKYLFRKEGQNVTLSCEQNLNHDAMYWYRQDPGQGLRLIYYSQIVNDFQKGDIAEGYSVSREKKESFPLTVTSAQKNPTAFYLCASRGRQFSGNTIYFGEGSWLTVV.

CDR3 DNA: TGTGCCAGCAGGCACCCGCCGGAGAACACCGGGGAGCTGTTTTTT. The encoded protein is CASRHPPENTGELFF. This chain joins TRBV6-6 and TRBJ2-2, with unresolved D. CDR3 size: 15 residues. The germline V gene encodes CDR1 MNHNY and CDR2 SVGAGI (reference sequence). Trimming removed 6 bases at V and 1 base at J, with 12 bases between.

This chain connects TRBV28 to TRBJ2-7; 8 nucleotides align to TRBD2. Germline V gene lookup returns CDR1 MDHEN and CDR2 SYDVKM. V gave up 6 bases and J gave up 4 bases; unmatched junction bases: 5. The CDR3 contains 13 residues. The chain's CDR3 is CASSGTSPYEQYF. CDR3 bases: TGTGCCAGCAGCGGGACTAGTCCGTACGAGCAGTACTTC.

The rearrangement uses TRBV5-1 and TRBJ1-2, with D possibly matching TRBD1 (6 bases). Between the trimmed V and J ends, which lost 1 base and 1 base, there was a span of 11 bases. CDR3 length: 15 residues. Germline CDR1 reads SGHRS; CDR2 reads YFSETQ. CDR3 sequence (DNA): TGCGCCAGCAGCTTGACAGGGCGAAATAACTATGGCTACACCTTC. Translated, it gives CASSLTGRNNYGYTF.

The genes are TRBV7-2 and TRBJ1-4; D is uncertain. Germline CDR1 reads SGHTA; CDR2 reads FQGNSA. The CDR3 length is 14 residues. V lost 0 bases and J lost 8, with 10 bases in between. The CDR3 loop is CASSLATGEEKLFF. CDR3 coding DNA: TGTGCCAGCAGCTTAGCCACCGGAGAGGAAAAACTGTTTTTT.

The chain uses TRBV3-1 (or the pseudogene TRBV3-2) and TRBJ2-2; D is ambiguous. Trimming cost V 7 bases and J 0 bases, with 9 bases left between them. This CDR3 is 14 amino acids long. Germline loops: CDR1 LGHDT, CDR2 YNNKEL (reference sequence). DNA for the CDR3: TGTGCCAGCACTAGAACAGCGAACACCGGGGAGCTGTTTTTT. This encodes CASTRTANTGELFF.

In DNA, the CDR3 is TGTGCCAGCTCCCCGCCCCCCCCCTCCTACGAGCAGTACTTC. This translates into CASSPPPPSYEQYF. J is TRBJ2-7 and V is TRBV18; D is unclear. The length of the CDR3 is 14 residues. Germline CDR1 is KGHSH and CDR2 is LQKENI. Deletions cut 6 bases from V and 0 bases from J, with 12 bases between. Complete variable domain (other parts from reference TRBV18 and TRBJ2-7): NAGVMQNPRHLVRRRGQEARLRCSPMKGHSHVYWYRQLPEEGLKFMVYLQKENIIDESGMPKERFSAEFPKEGPSILRIQQVVRGDSAAYFCASSPPPPSYEQYFGPGTRLTVT.

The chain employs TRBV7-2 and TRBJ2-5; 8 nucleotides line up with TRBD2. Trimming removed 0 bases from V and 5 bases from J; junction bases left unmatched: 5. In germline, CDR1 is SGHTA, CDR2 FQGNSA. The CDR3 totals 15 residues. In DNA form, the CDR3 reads TGTGCCAGCAGCTTAGCCGGGGGGGCCGAGGAGACCCAGTACTTC. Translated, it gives CASSLAGGAEETQYF.

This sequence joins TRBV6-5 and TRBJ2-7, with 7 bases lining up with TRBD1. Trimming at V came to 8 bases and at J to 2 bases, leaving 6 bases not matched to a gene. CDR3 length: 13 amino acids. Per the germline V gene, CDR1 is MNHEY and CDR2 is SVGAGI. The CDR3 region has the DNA TGTGCCAGCTCAGGACAGGTAACCTACGAGCAGTACTTC. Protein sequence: CASSGQVTYEQYF.

The CDR3 nucleotides are TGTGCCAGTAGGACCGGGACAGGGGGGCTTGAAGCTTTCTTT. Translated, it gives CASRTGTGGLEAFF. V is TRBV19 and J is TRBJ1-1, with 11 nucleotides matching TRBD1. J lost 7 bases, V lost 6 bases, and 7 bases had no gene match. The germline CDR1 and CDR2 sequences are LNHDA and SQIVND (reference sequence). CDR3 length: 14 residues.

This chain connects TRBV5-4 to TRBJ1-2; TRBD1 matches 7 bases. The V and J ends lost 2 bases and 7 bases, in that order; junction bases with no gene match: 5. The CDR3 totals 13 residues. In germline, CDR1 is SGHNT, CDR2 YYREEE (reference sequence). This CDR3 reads CASSFRQGVGYTF. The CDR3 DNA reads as TGTGCCAGCAGCTTCCGGCAGGGGGTTGGCTACACCTTC.

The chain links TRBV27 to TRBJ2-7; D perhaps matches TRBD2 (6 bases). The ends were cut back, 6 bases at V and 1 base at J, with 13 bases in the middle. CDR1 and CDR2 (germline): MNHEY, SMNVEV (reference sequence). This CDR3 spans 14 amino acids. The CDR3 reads CASRPAGSSYEQYF. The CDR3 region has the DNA TGTGCCAGCAGGCCGGCGGGATCATCCTACGAGCAGTACTTC.

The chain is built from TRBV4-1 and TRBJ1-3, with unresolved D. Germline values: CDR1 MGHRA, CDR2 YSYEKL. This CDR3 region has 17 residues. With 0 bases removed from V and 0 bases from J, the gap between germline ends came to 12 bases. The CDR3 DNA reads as TGCGCCAGCAGCCAAGAAGATCAGGCCAGCTCTGGAAACACCATATATTTT. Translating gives CASSQEDQASSGNTIYF.